Listed here are 27 T cell receptor beta chains from one sample, sequenced in a study of naive and memory T cell subsets. General observations from the study: Possibly reflecting memory cells re-expressing CD45RA, a few larger clonotypes occurred in naive repertoires, especially CD8.

Which antigens these TCRs recognize remains unknown. An equimolar mix of two oligonucleotides served as the beta constant-region primer for TRBC1 and TRBC2. Nested alpha and beta constant-region primers with the SP2 primer drove four PCR rounds on ligated cDNA. TCRdb called the UMI-ligation and nested PCR reads again in MiXCR, with one record for every CDR3 protein. The data show 98,000 or so distinct CDR3 sequences, around 10% seen once. The sample comprised naive CD4+ T cells from blood. These receptors were taken from a human donor in good health.

The chain uses TRBV7-9 and TRBJ2-1; 9 nucleotides align to TRBD2. The CDR3 is made up of 16 amino acids. Trimming cost V 5 bases and J 0 bases; bases outside gene matches: 5. Germline V lookup: CDR1 SEHNR, CDR2 FQNEAQ (reference sequence). This chain's CDR3 is CASSPGRGGSYNEQFF. CDR3 DNA: TGTGCCAGCAGCCCCGGGCGGGGGGGCTCCTACAATGAGCAGTTCTTC.

V gene TRBV5-1 combines with J gene TRBJ2-3; D possibly corresponds to TRBD1 (6 bases). The CDR3 is made up of 17 amino acids. V lost 3 bases and J lost 4, with 21 bases in between. Germline-derived CDR1 and CDR2 are SGHRS and YFSETQ. CDR3 sequence: CASSSSRDTRGSDTQYF. CDR3 sequence (DNA): TGCGCCAGCAGCTCCTCCCGGGACACCCGAGGGTCAGATACGCAGTATTTT.

V usage is TRBV4-3 and J usage is TRBJ2-3, with a tentative D call TRBD2 (6 bases). V lost 5 bases and J 1 base, leaving 16 bases between the germline ends. Germline CDR1 LGHNA, CDR2 YSLEER. This CDR3 spans 16 amino acids. Written as DNA, the CDR3 is TGCGCCAGCAGCAGAGGAGGGGTGGGGGGCACAGATACGCAGTATTTT. The encoded protein is CASSRGGVGGTDTQYF.

The rearrangement joins TRBV3-1 to TRBJ2-1; 11 nucleotides match TRBD2. CDR3 size: 15 residues. Germline V gene sequence: CDR1 LGHDT, CDR2 YNNKEL (reference sequence). Germline trimming cut 5 bases from V and 8 bases from J; bases unmatched to any gene: 8. In nucleotides, the CDR3 is TGTGCCAGCAGCAAACTAGCGGGAGTGGGTTATGAGCAGTTCTTC. It specifies CASSKLAGVGYEQFF.

The chain employs TRBV21-1 and TRBJ2-5. TRBV21-1 is a documented pseudogene. The CDR3 spans 14 residues. CDR3 region: CASSKGKIEETQYF. CDR3 in DNA: TGTGCCAGCAGCAAAGGCAAAATCGAAGAGACCCAGTACTTC.

The rearrangement links TRBV28 to TRBJ2-7, with 8 bases lining up with TRBD1. The germline gives CDR1 MDHEN, CDR2 SYDVKM. The CDR3 loop spans 12 amino acids. V lost 5 bases and J lost 11; bases outside the gene matches: 8. The CDR3 protein is CASSKRDRREYF. The CDR3, as DNA: TGTGCCAGCAGTAAAAGGGACAGGAGGGAGTACTTC.

Many counts were recorded for this clonotype. The V and J genes are TRBV12-3 or TRBV12-4 and TRBJ2-5; a weak D match, TRBD2 (7 bases). CDR3 size: 15 residues. The germline V and J ends were trimmed by 6 bases and 0 bases, with 14 bases remaining between them. CDR3 DNA: TGTGCCAGCAGGACCGCGGGGGCCCACCAAGAGACCCAGTACTTC. Amino acid sequence: CASRTAGAHQETQYF.

This clonotype occurred a few times. V gene TRBV28 combines with J gene TRBJ2-7; D gene ambiguous. Trimming stripped 5 bases from V and 2 bases from J, with 10 bases between. The CDR3 runs to 13 residues. Germline V CDR1 and CDR2: MDHEN, SYDVKM. The CDR3 nucleotides are TGTGCCAGCAGTCTAGACATCGCCTACGAGCAGTACTTC. Translated: CASSLDIAYEQYF.

There are many counts of this clonotype. This chain links TRBV4-3 with TRBJ2-7, with TRBD1 matching over 9 bases. This CDR3 is built from 15 residues. V lost 3 bases, J lost 6 bases, and 9 bases stayed unmatched. Germline CDR1 is LGHNA and CDR2 is YSLEER. This chain's CDR3 is CASSQEQGAMSEQYF. CDR3 DNA: TGCGCCAGCAGCCAGGAACAGGGGGCAATGTCCGAGCAGTACTTC.

This chain links TRBV4-2 with TRBJ1-2; TRBD1 might be the D (5 bases). The CDR3 extends over 16 amino acids. V lost 0 bases, J lost 4 bases, and 15 bases lay in between. Germline V gene lookup returns CDR1 LGHNA and CDR2 YNFKEQ. CDR3 region: CASSQDFTGATYGYTF. CDR3 DNA sequence: TGTGCCAGCAGCCAAGACTTCACAGGAGCCACCTATGGCTACACCTTC.

The genes are TRBV19 and TRBJ1-2; D is ambiguous. The V gene's germline CDR1 is LNHDA and CDR2 SQIVND (reference sequence). The V gene lost 7 bases and the J gene lost 5 bases, with 17 bases spanning the gap. CDR3 length equals 14 residues. The CDR3 protein is CASNHRESRYGYTF. CDR3 bases: TGTGCCAGTAATCACCGGGAGAGCCGATATGGCTACACCTTC.

Remarks on this clonotype: One junction end does not reproduce the germline sequence, and a read error may be involved. This sequence joins TRBV20-1 and TRBJ1-6; D is unclear. Germline V gives CDR1 DFQATT, CDR2 SNEGSKA (reference sequence). CDR3 length: 15 amino acids. The CDR3: CSARPGSSSNSPLHF. The CDR3 DNA reads as TGCAGTGCCAGGCCCGGGTCCTCCTCTAATTCACCCCTCCACTTT.

Many counts were recorded for this clonotype. The chain is built from TRBV12-3 or TRBV12-4 and TRBJ2-1; a possible D gene is TRBD1 (5 bases). The CDR3 contains 15 residues. V lost 2 bases to trimming and J lost 6 bases, with 14 bases between them. This CDR3 reads CASSLRRERGNEQFF. In DNA form, the CDR3 reads TGTGCCAGCAGTTTACGCAGGGAAAGGGGCAATGAGCAGTTCTTC.

The table lists this clonotype with a few counts. The chain recombines TRBV6-2 or TRBV6-3 with TRBJ2-1; 11 bases fit TRBD2. V gave up 6 bases and J gave up 0 bases; unmatched junction bases: 10. The CDR3 length is 18 residues. Germline V CDR1 and CDR2: MNHEY, SVGEGT. The CDR3 loop reads CASSLAGGQAHSYNEQFF. DNA for the CDR3: TGTGCCAGCAGCCTAGCGGGGGGCCAGGCCCACTCCTACAATGAGCAGTTCTTC.

The chain links TRBV2 to TRBJ2-1; TRBD2 aligns across 12 bases. V lost 3 bases to trimming and J lost 10 bases; unmatched junction nucleotides: 7. There are 15 residues in the CDR3. CDR1 is SNHLY, CDR2 FYNNEI, per germline. The CDR3 nucleotides are TGTGCCAGCAGTGAGGCTAGCGGGAGGGCCGGGGAGCAGTTCTTC. It encodes CASSEASGRAGEQFF.

J is TRBJ2-3 and V is TRBV28; D uncertain. Trimming cost V 6 bases and J 0 bases, with 13 bases left between them. The germline V gene encodes CDR1 MDHEN and CDR2 SYDVKM. CDR3 size: 15 residues. CDR3 region: CASSKAGSSTDTQYF. The CDR3 nucleotides are TGTGCCAGCAGCAAGGCCGGCTCTAGCACAGATACGCAGTATTTT.

V is TRBV24-1 and J is TRBJ2-1; 8 nucleotides agree with TRBD2. The CDR3 runs to 13 residues. From germline, CDR1 is KGHDR and CDR2 SFDVKD. V gave up 3 bases and J gave up 8 bases; unmatched junction bases: 2. The CDR3 DNA reads TGTGCCACCAGTGATCGGGGGGGCTATGAGCAGTTCTTC. Its protein product is CATSDRGGYEQFF.

There are many counts of this clonotype. The CDR3 sequence is CASSQDAFGANVLTF. The CDR3, as DNA: TGCGCCAGCAGCCAAGACGCCTTTGGGGCCAACGTCCTGACTTTC. The V gene is TRBV4-3, the J gene TRBJ2-6; D uncertain. The CDR3 spans 15 residues. Germline loops: CDR1 LGHNA, CDR2 YSLEER. V was shortened by 0 bases and J by 3 bases, with 6 bases between the two germline ends.

The rearrangement links TRBV15 to TRBJ1-1, with no clear D. The V gene lost 1 base and the J gene lost 1 base, with 7 bases spanning the gap. The length of the CDR3 is 14 residues. Germline V gene lookup returns CDR1 LNHNV and CDR2 YYDKDF (reference sequence). As DNA, the CDR3 is TGTGCCACCAGCAGAGCTAGAGAGAACACTGAAGCTTTCTTT. It encodes CATSRARENTEAFF.

This clonotype was seen a handful of times. The chain has TRBV20-1 and TRBJ1-3; D gene ambiguous. The CDR3 runs to 14 residues. Germline CDR1 DFQATT, CDR2 SNEGSKA (reference sequence). With 3 bases removed from V and 2 bases from J, the gap between germline ends came to 11 bases. The CDR3 spells CSARLDGAGNTIYF. In DNA, the CDR3 is TGCAGTGCTAGGCTGGACGGTGCTGGAAACACCATATATTTT.

This clonotype was recorded at least ten times. The V and J genes are TRBV4-3 and TRBJ1-5, with D possibly matching TRBD1 (6 bases). Germline values: CDR1 LGHNA, CDR2 YSLEER. The CDR3 runs to 18 residues. Trimming shortened V by 0 bases and J by 5 bases, and 20 bases separated the two germline ends. The CDR3 DNA is TGCGCCAGCAGCCAAGATCTGGCCGGGACACAGGTGGATCAGCCCCAGCATTTT. Protein sequence: CASSQDLAGTQVDQPQHF.

This clonotype has at least ten counts. This chain uses TRBV7-9 with TRBJ2-1, with TRBD1 identical over 10 bases. V lost 8 bases to trimming and J lost 2 bases; unmatched junction nucleotides: 12. This CDR3 has 17 amino acids. Germline V gene data show CDR1 as SEHNR and CDR2 as FQNEAQ (reference sequence). CDR3 sequence reads: CASWDRGLAATYNEQFF. The CDR3 nucleotides are TGTGCCAGCTGGGACAGGGGTCTAGCCGCTACCTACAATGAGCAGTTCTTC.

The chain joins TRBV6-5 to TRBJ1-2; 7 positions match TRBD1. V shed 5 bases, J shed 6 bases, and the junction held 3 bases outside the gene matches. Per the germline V gene, CDR1 is MNHEY and CDR2 is SVGAGI. This CDR3 region has 12 residues. The CDR3 coding sequence is TGTGCCAGCAGTAGGACAGGAGATGGCTACACCTTC. Residues: CASSRTGDGYTF.

This clonotype was picked up many times. The gene calls are TRBV12-3 or TRBV12-4 and TRBJ2-1, with 8 nucleotides matching TRBD2. The CDR3 is 16 residues long. Trimming took 6 bases from V and 7 from J; bases not matched to a gene: 14. The CDR3: CASSLEVSGGRNEQFF. CDR3 sequence (DNA): TGTGCCAGCAGCCTTGAAGTGAGCGGGGGAAGGAATGAGCAGTTCTTC.

This clonotype was counted at least ten times. V gene TRBV11-1 combines with J gene TRBJ2-3; D is unclear. Germline V CDR1 and CDR2: SGHAT, FQDESV (reference sequence). The CDR3 covers 13 residues. V lost 2 bases, J lost 3 bases, and 6 bases lay in between. This CDR3 reads CASSLYSTDTQYF. The CDR3 region has the DNA TGTGCCAGCAGCTTATATAGTACAGATACGCAGTATTTT.

The rearrangement joins TRBV20-1 to TRBJ1-5, with TRBD1 matching over 10 bases. V trimming: 5 bases; J trimming: 5 bases; junction bases outside the gene matches: 6. This CDR3 comprises 14 residues. Germline V gives CDR1 DFQATT, CDR2 SNEGSKA (reference sequence). In DNA, the CDR3 is TGCAGTGCTGCCGGGACAGGGGCCCATCAGCCCCAGCATTTT. Translation gives CSAAGTGAHQPQHF.

This clonotype has ten or more counts. This chain links TRBV20-1 with TRBJ1-5; D is perhaps TRBD1 (5 bases). This CDR3 has 12 amino acids. CDR1 and CDR2 from the germline V gene are DFQATT and SNEGSKA (reference sequence). Trimming shortened V by 4 bases and J by 4 bases, and 8 bases separated the two germline ends. In DNA, the CDR3 is TGCAGTGCTATGGGGGGTAATCAGCCCCAGCATTTT. Residues: CSAMGGNQPQHF.